The TCR beta chain under discussion was sequenced for a study of T cell responses to AZD1222 COVID-19 vaccine. Here immunoSEQ multiplex PCR was the method, and the copy in TCRdb shows in-frame clones only, minus some. The table has tens of thousands of clones, approximately 90% seen once. Study results and caveats: The number of AZD1222 recipients seropositive at baseline was only 5 to 7.

In its sample, this clone was seen once. The target antigen is unknown. This specimen consisted of peripheral blood, obtained on day 0 of AZD1222 vaccination. This TCR was sampled from an adult in good health.

In DNA form, the CDR3 reads TGTGCTAGTGGCCGGGACAGTGACAATGAGCAGTTCTTC. Translation gives CASGRDSDNEQFF. V and J are TRBV12-5 and TRBJ2-1, with TRBD1 matching over 7 bases. V shed 6 bases, J shed 5 bases, and the junction held 4 bases outside the gene matches. CDR1 is LGHNT, CDR2 FRNRAP, per germline. The CDR3 totals 13 residues.